The rows below give T cell receptor beta chains drawn from one sample of a study of shared clonotypes between healthy human individuals. The method was immunoSEQ multiplex PCR; TCRdb's version includes in-frame clones alone and lacks a portion of them. The sample carries hundreds of thousands of clones, around 93% recorded once. Sequencing was carried out using naive CD8+ T cells sorted from blood. These receptors originate from a man between 25 and 39 years old in good health. Both conserved end residues are trimmed from each CDR3. Fields, in order: V gene, clone size, J gene, CDR3 protein. Size values are once, few and many counts, or a class for expanded clones, and some rows have none.

v_gene: TRBV9
abundance: NA
j_gene: TRBJ1-4
CDR3aa: ASSLQGANNEKLF

v_gene: TRBV7-9
abundance: NA
j_gene: TRBJ2-1
CDR3aa: ASIELYEQF

v_gene: TRBV6-5
abundance: NA
j_gene: TRBJ1-1
CDR3aa: ASSSVMNTEAF

v_gene: TRBV4-3
abundance: NA
j_gene: TRBJ2-1
CDR3aa: ASSQDAFAGEQF

v_gene: TRBV9
abundance: NA
j_gene: TRBJ1-2
CDR3aa: ASSVATDRGQENYGYT

v_gene: TRBV27
abundance: NA
j_gene: TRBJ2-7
CDR3aa: ASSLYGTDTYEQY

v_gene: TRBV14
abundance: once
j_gene: TRBJ1-4
CDR3aa: ASSPRTGTTNEKLF

v_gene: TRBV13
abundance: NA
j_gene: TRBJ2-7
CDR3aa: ASSSYSYEQY

v_gene: TRBV5-5
abundance: NA
j_gene: TRBJ2-7
CDR3aa: ASSPTGGRFEQY

v_gene: TRBV2
abundance: NA
j_gene: TRBJ2-7
CDR3aa: ASSPTGTGYYEQY

v_gene: TRBV2
abundance: NA
j_gene: TRBJ2-7
CDR3aa: ASRGGRYEQY

v_gene: TRBV7-3
abundance: NA
j_gene: TRBJ2-5
CDR3aa: ASSLGGSRGETQY

v_gene: TRBV9
abundance: NA
j_gene: TRBJ1-2
CDR3aa: ASSVGRGGYT

v_gene: TRBV6-1
abundance: NA
j_gene: TRBJ1-1
CDR3aa: ASSDASGKGMNTEAF

v_gene: TRBV9
abundance: NA
j_gene: TRBJ1-1
CDR3aa: ASSSGGTEAF

v_gene: TRBV27
abundance: NA
j_gene: TRBJ2-1
CDR3aa: ASSGQGALEQF

v_gene: TRBV7-9
abundance: NA
j_gene: TRBJ1-4
CDR3aa: ASSFLDRGDNEKLF

v_gene: TRBV2
abundance: NA
j_gene: TRBJ1-5
CDR3aa: ASSQAADTSYSNQPQH

v_gene: TRBV28
abundance: NA
j_gene: TRBJ2-7
CDR3aa: ASSGSSGLVFYEQY

v_gene: TRBV30
abundance: NA
j_gene: TRBJ2-7
CDR3aa: ACTLGPEQY

v_gene: TRBV4-1
abundance: NA
j_gene: TRBJ2-1
CDR3aa: ASSQGERPSYNEQF

v_gene: TRBV7-9
abundance: NA
j_gene: TRBJ2-7
CDR3aa: ASSLGLSSYEQY

v_gene: TRBV28
abundance: NA
j_gene: TRBJ2-7
CDR3aa: ASSPLTSGSREQY

v_gene: TRBV6-1
abundance: NA
j_gene: TRBJ2-7
CDR3aa: ASSVGPPYEQY

v_gene: TRBV6-5
abundance: NA
j_gene: TRBJ2-7
CDR3aa: ASRPDISYEQY

v_gene: TRBV7-8
abundance: NA
j_gene: TRBJ2-7
CDR3aa: ASSSKVAVHPRTYEQY

v_gene: TRBV5-4
abundance: NA
j_gene: TRBJ2-3
CDR3aa: ASSLVDTSTDTQY

v_gene: TRBV13
abundance: many
j_gene: TRBJ2-7
CDR3aa: ASSLSGPLSYEQY

v_gene: TRBV9
abundance: NA
j_gene: TRBJ1-1
CDR3aa: ASSLTGFETF

v_gene: TRBV7-2
abundance: NA
j_gene: TRBJ2-4
CDR3aa: ASSLASVADYPSLAKNIQY

v_gene: TRBV19
abundance: NA
j_gene: TRBJ2-1
CDR3aa: ASSPGTSPEQF

v_gene: TRBV5-6
abundance: NA
j_gene: TRBJ1-1
CDR3aa: ASSLGTNTEAF

v_gene: TRBV29-1
abundance: NA
j_gene: TRBJ2-3
CDR3aa: SVGGEGGPTDTQY

v_gene: TRBV7-9
abundance: once
j_gene: TRBJ2-3
CDR3aa: ASSWSVSLTGIYTQY

v_gene: TRBV9
abundance: NA
j_gene: TRBJ2-7
CDR3aa: ASSPQLAGPYEQY

v_gene: TRBV15
abundance: NA
j_gene: TRBJ2-5
CDR3aa: ATSSRFVVETQY

v_gene: TRBV27
abundance: once
j_gene: TRBJ2-1
CDR3aa: ASFSGTYNEQF